Listed here are 14 T cell receptor beta chains from one sample, sequenced in a study of blood T cell repertoires in COVID-19 (dated by TCRdb to the early 2020s). The protocol used for the library was the immunoSEQ multiplex PCR assay. What TCRdb holds here is the immuneACCESS table cut down to in-frame rearrangements. Part of the clones is not present; checked against another copy, under half of the missing clones reflect an unresolved V gene, and the others are unexplained. This sample has around 190,000 clones in its table, and under 85% of those were observed once. More than 7.5% of the sample is held by the ten biggest clonotypes. Sequencing input: peripheral blood. All receptors derive from a woman in her 70s with COVID-19, enrolled during active disease.

The genes are TRBV28 and TRBJ1-4, with TRBD1 as a possible D gene (5 bases). The CDR3 sequence is 14 residues long. Trimming took 6 bases from V and 5 from J, leaving 13 bases between them. Germline-derived CDR1 and CDR2 are MDHEN and SYDVKM. The CDR3: CASRIQEPNEKLFF. In DNA form, the CDR3 reads TGTGCCAGCAGAATACAGGAGCCAAATGAAAAACTGTTTTTT.

This clone was seen only once. The V gene is TRBV6-5, the J gene TRBJ2-7; D is ambiguous. With 6 bases removed from V and 2 bases from J, the gap between germline ends came to 11 bases. CDR1 is MNHEY, CDR2 SVGAGI, per germline. The CDR3 has 13 residues. The CDR3 sequence: CASRQPTTYEQYF. Written as DNA, the CDR3 is TGTGCCAGCAGACAACCGACAACCTACGAGCAGTACTTC.

As DNA, the CDR3 is TGTGCCAGCAGCCCGGGACTAGGGCCCCAAGAGACCCAGTACTTC. This sequence encodes CASSPGLGPQETQYF. This chain uses TRBV11-2 with TRBJ2-5; 8 nucleotides align to TRBD2. The CDR3 runs 15 residues. J was trimmed by 1 base and V by 5 bases; bases with no gene match: 6. Germline V lookup: CDR1 SGHAT, CDR2 FQNNGV.

The rearrangement links TRBV29-1 to TRBJ2-2; the D gene is possibly TRBD1 (5 bases). Germline CDR1 is SQVTM and CDR2 is ANQGSEA. The CDR3 has 12 amino acids. V lost 7 bases and J 3 bases, leaving 9 bases between the germline ends. The CDR3 DNA reads as TGCAGCGGGCTAGGGGACACCGGGGAGCTGTTTTTT. This codes for CSGLGDTGELFF.

In its sample, this clone was seen a few times. The rearrangement links TRBV19 to TRBJ1-5, with 7 bases identical to TRBD1. The germline gives CDR1 LNHDA, CDR2 SQIVND (reference sequence). The ends lost 1 base at V and 1 base at J; junction bases unmatched: 7. The CDR3 runs to 17 residues. Here the CDR3 reads CASSIGPTGASNQPQHF. The CDR3 DNA is TGTGCCAGTAGTATAGGCCCAACAGGGGCCAGCAATCAGCCCCAGCATTTT.

This clone was counted only a few times. The rearrangement links TRBV15 to TRBJ2-3; 9 bases match TRBD2. From germline, CDR1 is LNHNV and CDR2 YYDKDF (reference sequence). V lost 3 bases and J lost 4; bases outside the gene matches: 11. This CDR3 contains 17 residues. The CDR3 DNA follows: TGTGCCACCAGCAGCGATGATGGCGGGAGGGCCGCAGATACGCAGTATTTT. This translates into CATSSDDGGRAADTQYF.

This clone was detected only a few times. The V and J genes are TRBV19 and TRBJ1-2, with D perhaps TRBD1 (6 bases). Germline assignment: CDR1 LNHDA and CDR2 SQIVND (reference sequence). The CDR3 extends over 13 amino acids. V was pared by 5 bases and J by 8 bases, with 15 bases between. The CDR3 protein is CASSHNRASGYTF. The CDR3 DNA sequence: TGTGCCAGTAGTCACAACAGGGCCAGCGGCTACACCTTC.

This chain connects TRBV24-1 to TRBJ2-1, with 7 bases aligning to TRBD1. CDR1 is KGHDR and CDR2 is SFDVKD in the germline V gene. Germline trimming cut 4 bases from V and 3 bases from J; bases unmatched to any gene: 5. The CDR3 covers 15 residues. The CDR3 is CATSDNRQGYNEQFF. The CDR3 DNA reads TGTGCCACCAGTGACAACAGACAGGGCTACAATGAGCAGTTCTTC.

V is TRBV5-4 and J is TRBJ1-2; the D is unclear. V shed 0 bases and J shed 5 bases, with 11 bases lying between them. Germline V gene sequence: CDR1 SGHNT, CDR2 YYREEE (reference sequence). The CDR3 loop spans 14 amino acids. The DNA for the CDR3 is TGTGCCAGCAGCTTGGCTCGGGAGATTTATGGCTACACCTTC. Its translation: CASSLAREIYGYTF.

The genes are TRBV6-5 and TRBJ2-1; the match to TRBD1 covers 10 bases. The CDR3 has 14 residues. Unmatched junction bases numbered 2, after V lost 5 bases and J lost 4 bases. Per the germline V gene, CDR1 is MNHEY and CDR2 is SVGAGI. The CDR3 here is CASSPGQGYNEQFF. For the CDR3, the DNA is TGTGCCAGCAGTCCGGGACAGGGGTACAATGAGCAGTTCTTC.

The chain joins TRBV28 to TRBJ1-2; 8 nucleotides agree with TRBD1. With V trimmed by 4 bases and J by 4 bases, 5 bases remained unmatched. The CDR3 has 14 amino acids. Per the germline V gene, CDR1 is MDHEN and CDR2 is SYDVKM. The CDR3 DNA sequence: TGTGCCAGCAGTTCGCCAGGGGGCGTCTATGGCTACACCTTC. Translating gives CASSSPGGVYGYTF.

This clone showed up just once. The genes are TRBV19 and TRBJ2-6; 9 nucleotides match TRBD1. CDR3 length: 17 amino acids. The germline V gene has CDR1 LNHDA and CDR2 SQIVND (reference sequence). The J segment lost 2 bases and the V segment lost 4 bases, leaving 6 bases of the junction unmatched. The CDR3 nucleotides are TGTGCCAGTAGTAAGGGGGACAGGGTGGCTGGGGCCAACGTCCTGACTTTC. As protein: CASSKGDRVAGANVLTF.

The rearrangement links TRBV5-8 to TRBJ2-7; D perhaps matches TRBD1 (6 bases). This CDR3 has 17 amino acids. Germline V gene data show CDR1 as SGHTS and CDR2 as YDEGEE. V lost 2 bases and J lost 3, with 21 bases in between. In DNA form, the CDR3 reads TGTGCCAGCAGCTTTTTTCTAACAGGGAGTGTTGTCTACGAGCAGTACTTC. The encoded protein is CASSFFLTGSVVYEQYF.

The chain couples TRBV5-1 to TRBJ2-1; TRBD2 agrees at 13 bases. Unmatched junction bases numbered 9, after V lost 5 bases and J lost 7 bases. The CDR3 runs to 16 residues. Germline V gives CDR1 SGHRS, CDR2 YFSETQ. The CDR3 sequence: CASSLTGTSGKNEQFF. The DNA of the CDR3 is TGCGCCAGCAGTCTTACCGGGACTAGCGGGAAGAATGAGCAGTTCTTC.